The rows below give T cell receptor beta chains drawn from one sample of a study of neurological immune-mediated disorders. TCRdb itself ran the 5' RACE reads through MiXCR, one entry per CDR3 protein. The sample consists of about 38,000 distinct CDR3 sequences, under 14% of them appearing once. The sample was CD4+ T cells from blood. These receptors were collected from a woman aged 25 to 39 with HTLV-1-associated myelopathy (HAM/TSP). The CDR3 runs from the conserved cysteine through the conserved F or W. Each record gives: CDR3 protein, CDR3 DNA, J gene, clone size, D gene, V gene. The D gene is left open where the match is weak. Some rows have no size entry. The others give once, few or many, or a class for an expanded clone.

CASSYAAGNTEAFF TGTGCCAGCAGTTACGCAGCGGGGAACACTGAAGCTTTCTTT TRBJ1-1 many - TRBV6-5
CASLNMGGARNEQFF TGTGCCAGCCTTAATATGGGGGGGGCTCGCAATGAGCAGTTCTTC TRBJ2-1 many - TRBV19
CATTSGTGLYTIYF TGTGCCACGACCTCCGGGACAGGGTTATACACCATATATTTT TRBJ1-3 many TRBD1 TRBV10-3
CASSTQGAQRETQYF TGTGCCAGCAGCACACAGGGGGCCCAGAGAGAGACCCAGTACTTC TRBJ2-5 - TRBD1 TRBV7-8
CSASTQTGPGNTIYF TGCAGTGCTTCTACACAAACCGGCCCTGGAAACACCATATATTTT TRBJ1-3 - - TRBV20-1
CSARSGGGHNYGYTF TGCAGTGCTAGATCAGGGGGGGGTCATAACTATGGCTACACCTTC TRBJ1-2 many TRBD1 TRBV20-1
CASSSGQLDHNEQFF TGCGCCAGCAGTTCGGGACAACTAGACCACAATGAGCAGTTCTTC TRBJ2-1 many - TRBV5-1
CASSPDRTGRGTEAFF TGTGCCAGCTCACCAGACAGGACAGGGCGGGGCACTGAAGCTTTCTTT TRBJ1-1 few TRBD1 TRBV18
CASSLRGYEQYF TGTGCCAGCAGCTTACGCGGCTACGAGCAGTACTTC TRBJ2-7 many - TRBV11-2
CASSQSGQGSTDTQYF TGTGCCAGCAGCCAGTCAGGACAGGGAAGCACAGATACGCAGTATTTT TRBJ2-3 - TRBD1 TRBV4-2
CASSLGVTGHGYTF TGCGCCAGCAGCTTGGGGGTGACAGGGCATGGCTACACCTTC TRBJ1-2 many TRBD1 TRBV5-1
CASSDQQVPYEQYF TGCGCCAGCAGCGATCAACAGGTCCCCTACGAGCAGTACTTC TRBJ2-7 - - TRBV5-1
CSARKGASDTEAFF TGCAGTGCTAGAAAGGGGGCATCGGACACTGAAGCTTTCTTT TRBJ1-1 many TRBD1 TRBV20-1
CASSPRVAASSYNEQFF TGTGCCAGCAGCCCGAGGGTTGCGGCAAGCTCCTACAATGAGCAGTTCTTC TRBJ2-1 - - TRBV7-2
CASSLMGYNQPQHF TGTGCCAGCAGCTTGATGGGATACAATCAGCCCCAGCATTTT TRBJ1-5 many - TRBV5-5
CAISHQGNAEDFF TGTGCCATCAGTCATCAAGGCAACGCTGAAGATTTCTTT TRBJ1-1 - - TRBV10-3
CSAKRPFSYNEQFF TGCAGCGCTAAAAGGCCTTTCTCCTACAATGAGCAGTTCTTC TRBJ2-1 many - TRBV20-1
CASSHSRGSYNTEAFF TGTGCCAGCTCACATTCCCGCGGGTCCTACAACACTGAAGCTTTCTTT TRBJ1-1 many - TRBV18
CSAARETYTGELFF TGCAGTGCGGCCAGGGAGACGTACACCGGGGAGCTGTTTTTT TRBJ2-2 - - TRBV20-1
CASSPRDRGRSEAFF TGTGCCAGCAGTCCCCGGGACCGGGGGCGATCTGAAGCTTTCTTT TRBJ1-1 many - TRBV6-2/TRBV6-3
CASSLGVLEGYTF TGCGCCAGCAGCTTAGGGGTACTTGAGGGCTACACCTTC TRBJ1-2 many - TRBV5-1
CASSLQGGSNEQFF TGCGCCAGCAGCCTCCAGGGAGGGTCCAATGAGCAGTTCTTC TRBJ2-1 many TRBD2 TRBV5-1
CASSPLTPSYNEQFF TGTGCCAGCTCCCCCCTGACACCCTCCTACAATGAGCAGTTCTTC TRBJ2-1 few - TRBV18
CDSSQEDRWNSPLHF TGTGACAGCAGCCAAGAGGACAGGTGGAATTCACCCCTCCACTTT TRBJ1-6 - TRBD1 TRBV4-2
CASSLAQGYTEAFF TGTGCCAGCAGCTTGGCGCAGGGGTACACTGAAGCTTTCTTT TRBJ1-1 many - TRBV5-6
CSGARLTERNYGYTF TGCAGTGGAGCTCGATTGACGGAACGAAACTATGGCTACACCTTC TRBJ1-2 many - TRBV20-1
CSARDPGQGTDTQYF TGCAGTGCTAGAGACCCAGGGCAGGGGACAGATACGCAGTATTTT TRBJ2-3 many - TRBV20-1
CSARERGGRQPQHF TGCAGTGCTAGAGAGCGGGGGGGAAGGCAGCCCCAGCATTTT TRBJ1-5 many - TRBV20-1
CASSLWGLGEATQYF TGTGCCAGCAGCTTGTGGGGGCTAGGTGAGGCTACGCAGTATTTT TRBJ2-3 many - TRBV5-6
CASSPGVAQGPSGYTF TGCGCCAGCAGCCCCGGGGTAGCACAGGGACCCAGCGGCTACACCTTC TRBJ1-2 many - TRBV5-1
CASSQGGRPEAFF TGCGCCAGCAGCCAGGGAGGTAGACCTGAAGCTTTCTTT TRBJ1-1 many - TRBV5-1
CASSYRRPSSGNTIYF TGTGCCAGCAGTTACCGCCGACCGAGCTCTGGAAACACCATATATTTT TRBJ1-3 - - TRBV6-5
CASSYTYRRANEKLFF TGTGCCAGCAGCTATACTTACAGAAGAGCCAATGAAAAACTGTTTTTT TRBJ1-4 many - TRBV7-2
CASSSHRVWYGYTF TGTGCCAGCAGCTCCCACAGGGTTTGGTATGGCTACACCTTC TRBJ1-2 many - TRBV7-2
CASSLVGRGHSEQFF TGCGCCAGCAGCTTGGTCGGCAGGGGCCATAGTGAGCAGTTCTTC TRBJ2-1 many - TRBV5-1
CASSERLAGEGETQYF TGTGCAAGCAGTGAACGGCTAGCGGGGGAAGGGGAGACCCAGTACTTC TRBJ2-5 - TRBD2 TRBV2
CASNPGPINTGELFF TGTGCCAGCAATCCGGGACCGATCAACACCGGGGAGCTGTTTTTT TRBJ2-2 few - TRBV2
CASSIGLKAGGGDEQFF TGCGCCAGCAGCATCGGTCTTAAAGCGGGGGGGGGCGATGAGCAGTTCTTC TRBJ2-1 many TRBD2 TRBV5-1
CASSFYICSAQAGTGRHGYTF - TRBJ1-2 - - TRBV5-6
CATSRALPGQGNKNIQYF TGTGCCACCAGCAGAGCCTTACCGGGACAGGGTAACAAAAACATTCAGTACTTC TRBJ2-4 many TRBD1 TRBV15
CASSLVVGYSYEQYF TGTGCCAGCAGCTTAGTTGTAGGGTACTCCTACGAGCAGTACTTC TRBJ2-7 medium-sized - TRBV11-2
CASSPRLGAGANVLTF TGTGCCAGCAGCCCCCGGTTGGGAGCTGGGGCCAACGTCCTGACTTTC TRBJ2-6 - - TRBV9
CASSQRQSNTEAFF TGCGCCAGCAGTCAAAGGCAGTCGAACACTGAAGCTTTCTTT TRBJ1-1 many - TRBV5-1
CATSRPGQGMDYGYTF TGTGCCACCAGCAGACCTGGACAGGGTATGGACTATGGCTACACCTTC TRBJ1-2 many TRBD1 TRBV15
CSARVAEGTDTQYF TGCAGTGCTAGAGTGGCGGAGGGCACAGATACACAGTATTTT TRBJ2-3 - - TRBV20-1
CSAQTSGGSNEQFF TGCAGTGCTCAGACTAGCGGGGGGTCCAATGAGCAGTTCTTC TRBJ2-1 many TRBD2 TRBV20-1
CATSDFVDFYPSGNTIYF TGTGCCACCAGTGATTTTGTTGACTTTTACCCCTCTGGAAACACCATATATTTT TRBJ1-3 many - TRBV24-1
CASRDASGANVLTF TGTGCCAGTAGAGACGCCTCTGGGGCCAACGTCCTGACTTTC TRBJ2-6 few - TRBV19
CASSLWWPGGGSGYTDTQYF TGTGCCAGCAGTTTATGGTGGCCAGGGGGCGGTTCGGGGTACACAGATACGCAGTATTTT TRBJ2-3 - TRBD1 TRBV27
CASSPQGGTNYGYTF TGTGCCAGCAGCCCGCAGGGGGGGACTAACTATGGCTACACCTTC TRBJ1-2 many TRBD1 TRBV7-2
CASSPYRTGGSGANVLTF TGCGCCAGCAGCCCTTATAGGACAGGGGGCTCTGGGGCCAACGTCCTGACTTTC TRBJ2-6 many TRBD1 TRBV5-1
CASSPAGARMNTEAFF TGTGCCAGCAGTCCCGCCGGGGCTCGAATGAACACTGAAGCTTTCTTT TRBJ1-1 many - TRBV12-3/TRBV12-4